Each of the 20 T cell receptor beta chains below was sequenced from the same sample in a study of T cells in women clearing cervical HPV infection. Sequenced by immunoSEQ multiplex PCR; TCRdb stores in-frame clones only, minus some. In total, the table holds about 20,000 clones. The sequencing sample was made of blood buffy coat. The receptors were sampled from a woman between 18 and 69 years old with a cervical HPV16 infection that either progressed to CIN3+ or cleared (not recorded which).

Concerning this clone itself: The read halts 3 residues ahead of the CDR3 end, with the missing end drawn from the germline J gene. The chain couples TRBV30 to TRBJ2-3; 9 nucleotides match TRBD1. The CDR3 runs 15 residues. Germline V gives CDR1 GTSNPN, CDR2 SVGIG (reference sequence). The sequenced part of the CDR3 DNA is TGTGCCTGGAGTGATGGGACAGGGCGAGGAGAGACG. This gives the protein CAWSDGTGRGET. The complete CDR3 reads CAWSDGTGRGETQYF.

As for this clone: At one end, the junction sequence differs from germline, possibly due to a read error. The CDR3 extends 3 residues past the end of the read, so its final part is completed from the germline J gene. The chain links TRBV7-7 to TRBJ2-5; possible D gene TRBD1, 5 bases. The CDR3 is made up of 15 amino acids. The germline V gene has CDR1 SSHAT and CDR2 FNYEAQ (reference sequence). CDR3 amino acids: CASSLGPGPQETQYF. Incomplete CDR3 DNA: TGTGCTAGCAGCTTAGGCCCAGGGCCTCAAGAGACC.

About this clone itself: Read data end 3 residues before the CDR3 end; the end is taken from the germline J gene. The V gene is TRBV4-1, the J gene TRBJ2-5, with D possibly being TRBD1 (6 bases). The CDR3 sequence is 14 residues long. Germline values: CDR1 MGHRA, CDR2 YSYEKL. V lost 2 bases and J 5 bases, leaving 12 bases between the germline ends. This CDR3 is CASSQTRGLETQYF. The sequenced part of the CDR3 DNA is TGCGCCAGCAGCCAAACCAGGGGTTTGGAGACC.

As to this clone: The read ends 3 residues before the CDR3 terminus; that terminus is restored from the germline J gene. V and J are TRBV7-2 and TRBJ2-3; no reliable D call. This CDR3 region has 14 residues. Germline V lookup: CDR1 SGHTA, CDR2 FQGNSA. Incomplete CDR3 DNA: TGTGCCAGCAGCTTAGTTTGGTTTTTACAGCCG. This sequence encodes CASSLVWFLQP. The full CDR3 reads CASSLVWFLQPQYF.

As regards this clone: From the germline J gene comes the end of the CDR3, since the read stops 3 residues before it. V gene TRBV7-2 combines with J gene TRBJ1-2, with D tentatively TRBD1 (5 bases). CDR3 size: 15 residues. Germline V gene data show CDR1 as SGHTA and CDR2 as FQGNSA. Incomplete CDR3 DNA: TGTGCCAGCAGCTCACGGGGGAGCTGGGCGAACGAC. Its translation: CASSSRGSWAND. The whole CDR3 region reads CASSSRGSWANDYTF.

Of note for this clone: The read halts 3 residues ahead of the CDR3 end, with the missing end drawn from the germline J gene. The rearrangement links TRBV7-6 to TRBJ2-3; D is possibly TRBD1 or TRBD2 (5 bases each). The CDR3 loop spans 14 amino acids. CDR1 is SGHVS, CDR2 FNYEAQ, per germline. The CDR3 spells CASSAQGASQPQYF. The DNA read from the CDR3 is TGTGCCAGCAGCGCCCAGGGAGCGAGTCAGCCG. Full variable domain (remainder filled in from reference TRBV7-6 and TRBJ2-3): GAGVSQSPRYKVTKRGQDVALRCDPISGHVSLYWYRQALGQGPEFLTYFNYEAQQDKSGLPNDRFSAERPEGSISTLTIQRTEQRDSAMYRCASSAQGASQPQYFGPGTRLTVL.

Points on this clone: Read data end 3 residues before the CDR3 end; the end is taken from the germline J gene. This chain connects TRBV7-9 to TRBJ2-3; the match to TRBD2 covers 7 bases. Germline trimming cut 3 bases from V and 0 bases from J; bases unmatched to any gene: 3. CDR1 is SEHNR and CDR2 is FQNEAQ in the germline V gene (reference sequence). The CDR3 consists of 15 residues. CDR3 sequence: CASSFGGESTDTQYF. The sequenced part of the CDR3 DNA is TGTGCCAGCAGCTTTGGGGGGGAAAGCACAGATACG.

A word on this clone: The read terminates 3 residues before the CDR3 end, so the remaining end is supplied by the germline J gene. This rearrangement joins TRBV2 to TRBJ2-5; 7 nucleotides match TRBD2. Germline CDR1 reads SNHLY; CDR2 reads FYNNEI. The junction had 6 bases not matched to a gene; V was cut back by 2 bases and J by 0 bases. The CDR3 has 16 residues. The CDR3 is CASSELSSGYQETQYF. CDR3 DNA, as far as it was read: TGTGCCAGCAGTGAACTGTCTAGCGGCTACCAAGAGACC.

Worth noting for this clone: The read ends 3 residues early relative to the CDR3; the germline J gene fills the gap. The chain combines TRBV7-9 with TRBJ2-4; D not resolved. CDR1 SEHNR and CDR2 FQNEAQ come from the germline V gene (reference sequence). The CDR3 contains 11 residues. The sequenced part of the CDR3 DNA is TGTGCCAGCAGCCAAGGGTATGGT. It is translated as CASSQGYG. The full CDR3 protein reads CASSQGYGQYF.

This clone is labeled medium-sized based on frequency. The read falls 3 residues short of the CDR3 end, and the missing part is taken from the germline J gene. V is TRBV7-6 and J is TRBJ2-1; 7 positions agree with TRBD1. V gave up 1 base and J gave up 4 bases; unmatched junction bases: 4. The germline V gene has CDR1 SGHVS and CDR2 FNYEAQ. This CDR3 is 15 amino acids long. This chain's CDR3 is CASSLGTGVYNEQFF. Incomplete CDR3 DNA: TGTGCCAGCAGCTTAGGCACAGGGGTTTACAATGAG.

In the case of this clone: With the read ending 3 residues before the CDR3 end, the germline J gene is used to fill in that end. The chain joins TRBV11-2 to TRBJ1-4, with D unresolved. The CDR3 totals 12 residues. The germline CDR1 and CDR2 sequences are SGHAT and FQNNGV. Between the trimmed V and J ends, which lost 4 bases and 10 bases, there was a span of 10 bases. CDR3 DNA (partial): TGTGCCAGCAGCTCGCTGAAGGGAAAA. Translation: CASSSLKGK. The entire CDR3 reads CASSSLKGKLFF.

Of note for this clone: Germline is not matched at one junction end, which may reflect a read error. The read terminates 3 residues ahead of where the CDR3 ends, so the germline J gene completes it. The chain has TRBV5-1 and TRBJ2-3; TRBD2 matches at 9 bases. Germline V gene data show CDR1 as SGHRS and CDR2 as YFSETQ. The length of the CDR3 is 17 residues. CDR3 DNA, as far as it was read: TGCGCCAGCAGCGAAACGACTAGCGGAATCAGCACGGATACG. Translated: CASSETTSGISTDT. The whole CDR3 sequence reads CASSETTSGISTDTQYF.

In the case of this clone: The sequence runs out 3 residues before the end of the CDR3; the remainder is reconstructed from the germline J gene. The genes are TRBV19 and TRBJ2-2; TRBD1 is a possible D gene (5 bases). There are 13 residues in the CDR3. CDR1 and CDR2 from the germline V gene are LNHDA and SQIVND (reference sequence). The sequenced part of the CDR3 DNA is TGTGCCAGTTCCCAAGGGGTTGGTGAAAAG. Its protein is CASSQGVGEK. The whole CDR3 reads CASSQGVGEKLFF.

Worth noting for this clone: The sequence runs out 3 residues before the end of the CDR3; the remainder is reconstructed from the germline J gene. The rearrangement links TRBV7-2 to TRBJ2-3, with 9 bases matching TRBD1. Germline V gives CDR1 SGHTA, CDR2 FQGNSA. V lost 5 bases and J lost 6; bases outside the gene matches: 9. This CDR3 is built from 15 residues. This CDR3 reads CASSPGQGFVDTQYF. The sequenced CDR3 bases are TGTGCCAGCAGCCCCGGACAGGGGTTTGTCGATACG.

Concerning this clone: The read stops 3 residues short of the end of the CDR3; the missing end is completed from the germline J gene. This chain joins TRBV2 and TRBJ1-1; D ambiguous. This CDR3 spans 12 amino acids. The ends were cut back, 7 bases at V and 1 base at J, with 7 bases in the middle. Germline V CDR1 and CDR2: SNHLY, FYNNEI. The part of the CDR3 DNA that was read is TGTGCCAGCACCGTTAGGAACACTGAA. Translated: CASTVRNTE. The complete CDR3 sequence is CASTVRNTEAFF.

In the case of this clone: From the germline J gene comes the end of the CDR3, since the read stops 3 residues before it. The gene calls are TRBV2 and TRBJ1-4, with TRBD1 matching over 8 bases. V lost 6 bases, J lost 8 bases, and 11 bases stayed unmatched. The CDR3 is 15 amino acids. Germline-derived CDR1 and CDR2 are SNHLY and FYNNEI. CDR3 bases read: TGTGCCAGCAGCCCGCTGGACAGGGAGAAGGAAAAA. The encoded protein is CASSPLDREKEK. In full, the CDR3 reads CASSPLDREKEKLFF.

Turning to this clone: The read halts 3 residues ahead of the CDR3 end, with the missing end drawn from the germline J gene. V and J are TRBV28 and TRBJ2-7; possible D gene TRBD1, 6 bases. Germline lookup yields CDR1 MDHEN and CDR2 SYDVKM. V gave up 8 bases and J gave up 0 bases, with 14 bases separating them. The CDR3 sequence is 14 residues long. The CDR3 DNA, read in part, is TGTGCCAGCCACTCCGGACAGAACTCCTACGAG. Protein sequence: CASHSGQNSYE. The full CDR3 sequence reads CASHSGQNSYEQYF.

Turning to this clone: The read comes to an end 3 residues before the CDR3 does, leaving the germline J gene to fill in the end. The chain carries TRBV20-1 and TRBJ2-2, with 11 bases aligning to TRBD2. This CDR3 spans 18 amino acids. CDR1 is DFQATT, CDR2 SNEGSKA, per germline (reference sequence). V shed 0 bases, J shed 2 bases, and the junction held 8 bases outside the gene matches. CDR3 amino acids: CSARDWASGGLNTGELFF. CDR3 bases read: TGCAGTGCTAGAGATTGGGCTAGCGGGGGGCTAAACACCGGGGAG.

Remarks on this clone: Coverage ceases 3 residues before the CDR3 finishes, and the germline J gene fills in the end. The rearrangement uses TRBV7-9 and TRBJ2-1; the D gene is possibly TRBD1 (6 bases). The CDR3 loop spans 13 amino acids. The germline V gene has CDR1 SEHNR and CDR2 FQNEAQ (reference sequence). The V gene lost 2 bases and the J gene lost 5 bases, with 7 bases spanning the gap. The CDR3 reads CASSLWTDNEQFF. The covered CDR3 bases are TGTGCCAGCAGCTTATGGACAGACAATGAG.

As regards this clone: The read stops 3 residues short of the end of the CDR3; the missing end is completed from the germline J gene. The chain combines TRBV6-1 with TRBJ2-2; D ambiguous. The CDR3 length is 15 residues. Trimming pared 3 bases from V and 7 bases from J, leaving 15 bases between. CDR1 MNHNS and CDR2 SASEGT come from the germline V gene. The sequenced CDR3 bases are TGTGCCAGCAGTGAGAATTCAGGATCCTTCGGGGAG. This translates into CASSENSGSFGE. In full, the CDR3 is CASSENSGSFGELFF.